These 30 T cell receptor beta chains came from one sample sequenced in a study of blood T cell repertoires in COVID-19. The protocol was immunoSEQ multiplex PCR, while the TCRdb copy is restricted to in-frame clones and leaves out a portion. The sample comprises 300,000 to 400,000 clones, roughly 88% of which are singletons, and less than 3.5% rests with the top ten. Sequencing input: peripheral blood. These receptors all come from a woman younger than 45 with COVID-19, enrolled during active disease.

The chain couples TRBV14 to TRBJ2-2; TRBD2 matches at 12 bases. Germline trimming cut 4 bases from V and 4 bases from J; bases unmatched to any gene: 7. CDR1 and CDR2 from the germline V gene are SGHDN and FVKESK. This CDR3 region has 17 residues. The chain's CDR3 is CASSLSGLAGSTGELFF. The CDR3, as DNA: TGTGCCAGCAGCCTGTCGGGACTAGCGGGTTCCACCGGGGAGCTGTTTTTT.

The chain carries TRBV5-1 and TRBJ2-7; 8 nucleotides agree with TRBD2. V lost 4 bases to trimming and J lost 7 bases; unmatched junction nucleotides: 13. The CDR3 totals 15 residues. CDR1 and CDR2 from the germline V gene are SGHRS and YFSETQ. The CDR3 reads CASSLDPSGPFEQYF. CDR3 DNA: TGCGCCAGCAGCCTGGATCCTAGCGGGCCGTTTGAGCAGTACTTC.

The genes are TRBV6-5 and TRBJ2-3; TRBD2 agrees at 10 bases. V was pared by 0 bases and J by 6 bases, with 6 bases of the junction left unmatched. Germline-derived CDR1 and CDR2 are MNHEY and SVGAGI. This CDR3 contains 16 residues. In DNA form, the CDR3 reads TGTGCCAGCAGTTACTCCCCTAGCGGGAGCGCCGATACGCAGTATTTT. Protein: CASSYSPSGSADTQYF.

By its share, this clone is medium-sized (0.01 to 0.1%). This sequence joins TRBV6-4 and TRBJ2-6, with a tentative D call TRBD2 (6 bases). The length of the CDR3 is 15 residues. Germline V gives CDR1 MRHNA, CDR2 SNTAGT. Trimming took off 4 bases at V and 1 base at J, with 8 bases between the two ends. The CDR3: CASSVGGSGANVLTF. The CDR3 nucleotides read TGTGCCAGCAGTGTGGGGGGATCTGGGGCCAACGTCCTGACTTTC.

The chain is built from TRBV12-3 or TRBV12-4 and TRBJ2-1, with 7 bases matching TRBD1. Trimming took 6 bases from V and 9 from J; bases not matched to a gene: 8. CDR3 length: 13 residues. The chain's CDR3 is CASRPAGGSEQFF. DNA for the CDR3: TGTGCCAGCAGACCCGCAGGGGGTAGTGAGCAGTTCTTC.

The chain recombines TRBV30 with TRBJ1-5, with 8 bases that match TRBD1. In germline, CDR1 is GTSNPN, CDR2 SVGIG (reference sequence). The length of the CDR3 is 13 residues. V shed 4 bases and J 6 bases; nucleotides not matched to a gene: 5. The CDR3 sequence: CAWTSGGGQPQHF. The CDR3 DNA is TGTGCCTGGACCTCAGGGGGCGGTCAGCCCCAGCATTTT. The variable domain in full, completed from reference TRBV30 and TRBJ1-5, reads SQTIHQWPATLVQPVGSPLSLECTVEGTSNPNLYWYRQAAGRGLQLLFYSVGIGQISSEVPQNLSASRPQDRQFILSSKKLLLSDSGFYLCAWTSGGGQPQHFGDGTRLSIL.

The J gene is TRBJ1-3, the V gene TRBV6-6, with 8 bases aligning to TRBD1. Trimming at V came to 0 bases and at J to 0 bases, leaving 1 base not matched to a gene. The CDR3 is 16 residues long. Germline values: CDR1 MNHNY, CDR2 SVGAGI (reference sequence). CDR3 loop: CASSYSTGGSGNTIYF. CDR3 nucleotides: TGTGCCAGCAGTTACTCCACAGGGGGCTCTGGAAACACCATATATTTT.

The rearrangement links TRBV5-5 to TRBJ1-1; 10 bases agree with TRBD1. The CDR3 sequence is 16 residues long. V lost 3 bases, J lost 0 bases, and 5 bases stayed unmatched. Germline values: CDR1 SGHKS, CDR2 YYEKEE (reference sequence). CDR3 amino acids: CASSSGTGDMNTEAFF. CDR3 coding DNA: TGTGCCAGCAGCTCCGGGACAGGGGACATGAACACTGAAGCTTTCTTT.

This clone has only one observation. The DNA of the CDR3 is TGTGCCAGCAGTTTTGAGGGATCCCTTGGCGGCTACACCTTC. Translating gives CASSFEGSLGGYTF. This chain uses TRBV27 with TRBJ1-2; no clear D. The germline gives CDR1 MNHEY, CDR2 SMNVEV (reference sequence). The CDR3 is 14 amino acids. V lost 3 bases to trimming and J lost 8 bases, with 16 bases between them.

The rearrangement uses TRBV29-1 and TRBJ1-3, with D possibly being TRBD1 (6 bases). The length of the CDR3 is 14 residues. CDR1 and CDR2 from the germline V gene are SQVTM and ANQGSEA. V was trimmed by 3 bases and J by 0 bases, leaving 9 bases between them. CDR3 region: CSVDGQSSGNTIYF. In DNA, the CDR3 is TGCAGCGTTGACGGACAGTCCTCTGGAAACACCATATATTTT.

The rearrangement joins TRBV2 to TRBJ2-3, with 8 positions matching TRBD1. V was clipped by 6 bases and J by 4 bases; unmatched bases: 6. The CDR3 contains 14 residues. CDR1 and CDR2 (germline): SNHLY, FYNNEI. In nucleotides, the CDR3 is TGTGCCAGCAGACCGGACAGGGTCGCAGATACGCAGTATTTT. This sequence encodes CASRPDRVADTQYF.

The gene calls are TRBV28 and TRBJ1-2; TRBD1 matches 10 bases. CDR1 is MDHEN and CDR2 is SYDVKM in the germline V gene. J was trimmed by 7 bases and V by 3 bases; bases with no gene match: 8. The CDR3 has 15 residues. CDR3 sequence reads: CASSFWTGGKSGYTF. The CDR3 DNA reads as TGTGCCAGCAGTTTCTGGACAGGGGGAAAGAGTGGCTACACCTTC.

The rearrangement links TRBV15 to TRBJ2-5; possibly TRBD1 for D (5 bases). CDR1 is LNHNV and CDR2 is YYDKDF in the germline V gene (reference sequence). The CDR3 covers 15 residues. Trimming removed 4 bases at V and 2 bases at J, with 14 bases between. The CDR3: CATSKSGQVQETQYF. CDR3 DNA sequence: TGTGCCACCAGCAAATCAGGGCAGGTTCAAGAGACCCAGTACTTC.

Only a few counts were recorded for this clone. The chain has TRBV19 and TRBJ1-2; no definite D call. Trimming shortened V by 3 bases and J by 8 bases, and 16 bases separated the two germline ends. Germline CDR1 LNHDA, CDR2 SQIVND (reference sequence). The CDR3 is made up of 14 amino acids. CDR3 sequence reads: CASSMAAQQVGYTF. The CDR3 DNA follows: TGTGCCAGTAGTATGGCCGCACAGCAGGTGGGCTACACCTTC.

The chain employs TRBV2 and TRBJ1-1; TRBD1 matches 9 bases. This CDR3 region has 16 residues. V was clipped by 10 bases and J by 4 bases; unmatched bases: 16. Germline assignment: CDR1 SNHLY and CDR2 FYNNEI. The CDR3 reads CATTPVGQGMSTEAFF. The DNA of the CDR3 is TGTGCCACGACCCCCGTTGGACAGGGGATGTCCACTGAAGCTTTCTTT. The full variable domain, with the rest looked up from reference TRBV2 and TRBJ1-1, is EPEVTQTPSHQVTQMGQEVILRCVPISNHLYFYWYRQILGQKVEFLVSFYNNEISEKSEIFDDQFSVERPDGSNFTLKIRSTKLEDSAMYFCATTPVGQGMSTEAFFGQGTRLTVV.

Here the CDR3 reads CASSQDWSQPQHF. CDR3 nucleotides: TGTGCCAGCAGCCAGGACTGGAGTCAGCCCCAGCATTTT. The V gene is TRBV27, the J gene TRBJ1-5; D remains ambiguous. The germline V and J ends were trimmed by 6 bases and 6 bases, with 12 bases remaining between them. This CDR3 is built from 13 residues. Germline assignment: CDR1 MNHEY and CDR2 SMNVEV (reference sequence).

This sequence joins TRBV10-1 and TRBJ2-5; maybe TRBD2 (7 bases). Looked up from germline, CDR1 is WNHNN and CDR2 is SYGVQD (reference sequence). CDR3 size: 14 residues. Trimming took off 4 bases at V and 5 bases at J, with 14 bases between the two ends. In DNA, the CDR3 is TGCGCCAGCAGTGCAGGGGAGGGCACGGAGACCCAGTACTTC. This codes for CASSAGEGTETQYF.

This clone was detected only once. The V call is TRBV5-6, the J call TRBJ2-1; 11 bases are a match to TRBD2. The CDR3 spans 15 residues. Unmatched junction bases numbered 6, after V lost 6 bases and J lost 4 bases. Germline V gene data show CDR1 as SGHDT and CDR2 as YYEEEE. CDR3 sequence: CASNDGTSGYNEQFF. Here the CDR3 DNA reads TGTGCCAGCAACGACGGGACTAGCGGATACAATGAGCAGTTCTTC.

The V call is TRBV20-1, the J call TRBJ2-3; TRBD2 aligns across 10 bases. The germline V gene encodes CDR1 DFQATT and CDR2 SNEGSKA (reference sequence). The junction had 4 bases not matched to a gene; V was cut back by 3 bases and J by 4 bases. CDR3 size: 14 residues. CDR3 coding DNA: TGCAGTGCTAGTCCTAGCGGGAGACCAGATACGCAGTATTTT. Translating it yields CSASPSGRPDTQYF.

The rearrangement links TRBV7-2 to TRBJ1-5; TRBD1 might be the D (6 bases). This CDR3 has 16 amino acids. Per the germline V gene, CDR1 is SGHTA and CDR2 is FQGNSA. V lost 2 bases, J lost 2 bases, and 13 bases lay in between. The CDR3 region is CASSLRGRGGNQPQHF. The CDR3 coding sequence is TGTGCCAGCAGCTTAAGAGGCAGGGGAGGCAATCAGCCCCAGCATTTT.

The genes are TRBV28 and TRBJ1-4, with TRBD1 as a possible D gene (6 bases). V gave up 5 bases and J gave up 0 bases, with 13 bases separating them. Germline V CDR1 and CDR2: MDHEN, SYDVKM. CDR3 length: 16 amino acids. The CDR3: CASSIIQGATNEKLFF. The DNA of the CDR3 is TGTGCCAGCAGTATCATACAGGGAGCAACTAATGAAAAACTGTTTTTT.

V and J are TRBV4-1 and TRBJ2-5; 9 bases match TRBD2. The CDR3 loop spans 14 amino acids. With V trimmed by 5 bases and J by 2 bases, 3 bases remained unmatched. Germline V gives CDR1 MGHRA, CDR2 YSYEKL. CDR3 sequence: CASSTSGLQETQYF. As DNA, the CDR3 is TGCGCCAGCAGCACTAGCGGGCTACAAGAGACCCAGTACTTC.

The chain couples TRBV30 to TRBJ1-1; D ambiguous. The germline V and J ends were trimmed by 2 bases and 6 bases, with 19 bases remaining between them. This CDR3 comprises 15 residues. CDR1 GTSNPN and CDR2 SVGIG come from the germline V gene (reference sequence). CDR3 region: CAWSFGVRTSAEAFF. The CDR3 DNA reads TGTGCCTGGAGTTTCGGGGTACGCACGAGCGCTGAAGCTTTCTTT.

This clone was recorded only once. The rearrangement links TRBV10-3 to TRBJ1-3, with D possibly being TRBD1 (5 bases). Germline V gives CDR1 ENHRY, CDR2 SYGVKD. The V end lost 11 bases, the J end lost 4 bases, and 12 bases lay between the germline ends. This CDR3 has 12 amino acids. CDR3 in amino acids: CASSTEGNTIYF. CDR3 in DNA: TGTGCCTCGTCGACAGAGGGAAACACCATATATTTT.

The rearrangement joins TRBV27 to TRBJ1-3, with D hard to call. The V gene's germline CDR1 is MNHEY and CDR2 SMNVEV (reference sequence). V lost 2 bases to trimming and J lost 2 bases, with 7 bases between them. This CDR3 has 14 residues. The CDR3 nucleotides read TGTGCCAGCAGTTTAGTGGGCCCTGGAAACACCATATATTTT. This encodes CASSLVGPGNTIYF.

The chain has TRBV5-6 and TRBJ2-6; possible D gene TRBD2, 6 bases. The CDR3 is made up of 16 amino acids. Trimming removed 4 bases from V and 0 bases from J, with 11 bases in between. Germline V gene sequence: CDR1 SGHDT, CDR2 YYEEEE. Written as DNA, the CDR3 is TGTGCCAGCAGCCTCGGAGGGAACTCTGGGGCCAACGTCCTGACTTTC. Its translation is CASSLGGNSGANVLTF.

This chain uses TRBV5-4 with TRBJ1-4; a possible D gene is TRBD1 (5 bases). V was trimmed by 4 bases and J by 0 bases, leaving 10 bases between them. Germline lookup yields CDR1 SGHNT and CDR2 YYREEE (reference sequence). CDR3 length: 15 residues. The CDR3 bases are TGTGCCAGCAGCAGCGGAGGGGCAACTAATGAAAAACTGTTTTTT. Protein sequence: CASSSGGATNEKLFF. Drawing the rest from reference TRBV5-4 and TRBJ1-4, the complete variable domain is ETGVTQSPTHLIKTRGQQVTLRCSSQSGHNTVSWYQQALGQGPQFIFQYYREEENGRGNFPPRFSGLQFPNYSSELNVNALELDDSALYLCASSSGGATNEKLFFGSGTQLSVL.

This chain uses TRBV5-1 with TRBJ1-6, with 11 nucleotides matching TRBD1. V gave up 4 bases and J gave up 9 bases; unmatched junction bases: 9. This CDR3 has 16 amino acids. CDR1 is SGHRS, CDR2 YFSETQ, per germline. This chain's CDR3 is CASSNGQGASGSPLHF. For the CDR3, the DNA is TGCGCCAGCAGCAACGGACAGGGGGCTTCGGGTTCACCCCTCCACTTT.

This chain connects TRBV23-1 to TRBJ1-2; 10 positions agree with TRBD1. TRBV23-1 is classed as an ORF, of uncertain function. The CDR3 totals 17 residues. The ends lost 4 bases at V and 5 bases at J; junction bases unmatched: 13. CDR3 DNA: TGCGCCAGCAGTCTACGTAGGCCGGGACAGGGGCAGTATGGCTACACCTTC. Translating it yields CASSLRRPGQGQYGYTF.

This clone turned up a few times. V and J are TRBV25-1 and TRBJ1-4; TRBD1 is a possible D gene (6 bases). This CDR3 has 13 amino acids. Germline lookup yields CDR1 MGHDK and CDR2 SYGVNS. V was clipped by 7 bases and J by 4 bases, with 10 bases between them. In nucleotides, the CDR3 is TGTGCCAGCAACGGGGACATTAATGAAAAACTGTTTTTT. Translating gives CASNGDINEKLFF.